The clone carrying this T cell receptor (beta chain) came up a few times. This entry is derived from a study of T-cell memory formation after mild COVID-19. TCRdb fed the 5' RACE reads into MiXCR, producing one record per CDR3 protein. The sample yields about 340,000 distinct CDR3 sequences, roughly 19% seen once. Germline V lookup: CDR1 SGHRS, CDR2 YFSETQ. This CDR3 has 14 amino acids. V was shortened by 2 bases and J by 0 bases, with 6 bases between the two germline ends. Specimen: PBMCs or a T cell subset sorted from them (not recorded which). This clonotype was sampled from a man aged 18 to 30 who had mild COVID-19 (a few samples of this study predate the infection). Cell type and time point are not known. This rearrangement joins TRBV5-1 to TRBJ1-3; the D is unclear. The CDR3 reads CASSLGSSGNTIYF. CDR3 nucleotides: TGCGCCAGCAGCTTAGGGAGCTCTGGAAACACCATATATTTT.